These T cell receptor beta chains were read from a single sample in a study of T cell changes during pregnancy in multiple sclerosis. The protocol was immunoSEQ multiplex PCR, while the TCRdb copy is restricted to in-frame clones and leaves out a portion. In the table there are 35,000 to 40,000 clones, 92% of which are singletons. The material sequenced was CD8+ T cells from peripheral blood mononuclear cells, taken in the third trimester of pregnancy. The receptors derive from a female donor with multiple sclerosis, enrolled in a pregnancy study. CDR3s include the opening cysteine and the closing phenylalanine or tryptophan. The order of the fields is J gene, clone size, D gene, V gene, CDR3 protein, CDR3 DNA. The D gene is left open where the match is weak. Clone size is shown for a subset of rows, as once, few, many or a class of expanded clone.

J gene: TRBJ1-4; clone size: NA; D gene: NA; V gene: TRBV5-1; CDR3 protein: CASSLTGQTNEKLFF; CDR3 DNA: TGCGCCAGCAGCTTGACGGGTCAAACTAATGAAAAACTGTTTTTT
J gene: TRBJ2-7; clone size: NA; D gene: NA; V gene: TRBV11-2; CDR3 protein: CASSLESSHTYEQYF; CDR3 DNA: TGTGCCAGCAGCTTAGAATCATCACACACCTACGAGCAGTACTTC
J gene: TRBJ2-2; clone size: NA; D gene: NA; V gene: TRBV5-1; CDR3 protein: CASSLADSLSGELFF; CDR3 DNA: TGCGCCAGCAGCTTGGCCGACAGCCTTAGCGGGGAGCTGTTTTTT
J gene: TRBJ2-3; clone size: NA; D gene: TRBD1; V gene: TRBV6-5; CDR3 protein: CASSLTGGVTDTQYF; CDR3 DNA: TGTGCCAGCAGTTTAACAGGGGGCGTAACAGATACGCAGTATTTT
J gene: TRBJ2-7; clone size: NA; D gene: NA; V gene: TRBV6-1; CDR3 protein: CASSEGPGDIYEQYF; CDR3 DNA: TGTGCCAGCAGTGAAGGCCCTGGGGACATATACGAGCAGTACTTC
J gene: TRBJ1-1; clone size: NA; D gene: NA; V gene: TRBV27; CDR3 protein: CASSLGTVNTEAFF; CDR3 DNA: TGTGCCAGCAGTTTAGGGACTGTCAACACTGAAGCTTTCTTT
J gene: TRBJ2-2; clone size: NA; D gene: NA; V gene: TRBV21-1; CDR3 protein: CASSKEGLGLASGGELFF; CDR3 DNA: TGTGCCAGCAGCAAAGAAGGTTTAGGACTAGCTTCCGGCGGGGAGCTGTTTTTT
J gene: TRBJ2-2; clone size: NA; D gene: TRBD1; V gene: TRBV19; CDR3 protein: CASNQGETGELFF; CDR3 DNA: TGTGCCAGTAATCAGGGGGAAACCGGGGAGCTGTTTTTT
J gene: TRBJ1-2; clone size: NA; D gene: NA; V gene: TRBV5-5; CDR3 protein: CASSLTGQIIANYGYTF; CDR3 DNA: TGTGCCAGCAGCTTAACCGGACAGATAATAGCTAACTATGGCTACACCTTC
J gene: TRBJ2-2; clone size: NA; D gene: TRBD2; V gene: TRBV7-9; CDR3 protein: CASSYFGAGGFTGELFF; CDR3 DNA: TGTGCCAGCAGTTATTTTGGAGCGGGAGGTTTCACCGGGGAGCTGTTTTTT
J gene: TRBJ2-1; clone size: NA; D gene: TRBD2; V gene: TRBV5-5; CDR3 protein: CASSEPSGSFGEQFF; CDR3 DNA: TGTGCCAGCAGCGAACCCAGCGGGAGCTTTGGTGAGCAGTTCTTC
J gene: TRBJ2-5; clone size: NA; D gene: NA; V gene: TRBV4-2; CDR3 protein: CASSQGQGETQYF; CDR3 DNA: TGTGCCAGCAGCCAGGGGCAGGGGGAGACCCAGTACTTC
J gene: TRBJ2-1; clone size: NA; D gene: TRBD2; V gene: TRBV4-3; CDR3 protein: CASSQEASGVSYNEQFF; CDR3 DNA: TGCGCCAGCAGCCAAGAGGCTAGCGGGGTCTCCTACAATGAGCAGTTCTTC
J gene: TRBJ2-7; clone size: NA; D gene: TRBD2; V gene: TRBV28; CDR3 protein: CASSLVAGAYEQYF; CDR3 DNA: TGTGCCAGCAGTTTAGTAGCGGGGGCCTACGAGCAGTACTTC
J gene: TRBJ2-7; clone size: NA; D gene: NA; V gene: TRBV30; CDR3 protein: CAWTPSFGLDEQYF; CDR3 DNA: TGTGCCTGGACTCCCTCGTTTGGGCTTGACGAGCAGTACTTC
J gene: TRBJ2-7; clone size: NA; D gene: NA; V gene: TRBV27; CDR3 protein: CASSPAGTHSYEQYF; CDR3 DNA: TGTGCCAGCAGTCCGGCCGGGACTCACTCCTACGAGCAGTACTTC
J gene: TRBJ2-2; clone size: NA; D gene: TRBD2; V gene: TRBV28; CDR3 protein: CASSFAGGTGELFF; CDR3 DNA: TGTGCCAGCAGTTTCGCGGGAGGGACCGGGGAGCTGTTTTTT
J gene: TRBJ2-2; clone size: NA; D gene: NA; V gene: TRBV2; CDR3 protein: CASSDSSSAFPGELFF; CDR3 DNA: TGTGCCAGCAGTGATAGTTCCAGCGCCTTCCCCGGGGAGCTGTTTTTT
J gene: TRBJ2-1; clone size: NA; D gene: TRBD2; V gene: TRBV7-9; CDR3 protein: CASSSTLSASGRSLNEQFF; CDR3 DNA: TGTGCCAGCAGCTCAACCCTATCGGCTAGCGGGAGGAGTCTCAATGAGCAGTTCTTC
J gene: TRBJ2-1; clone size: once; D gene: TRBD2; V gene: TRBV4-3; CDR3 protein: CASSLVAGASGYNEQFF; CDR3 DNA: TGCGCCAGCAGCCTAGTGGCCGGGGCTAGCGGCTACAATGAGCAGTTCTTC